Listed below are T cell receptor beta chains from one sample, sequenced in a study of T cells in localized non-small cell lung cancer. Assay: immunoSEQ multiplex PCR; the TCRdb copy retains only in-frame clones and omits some. Among tens of thousands of clones, just under 85% were seen once, and the ten largest hold roughly 13%. Sequenced material: peripheral blood, taken before any cancer treatment. The receptors stem from a female donor over 55 with stage I lung adenocarcinoma. The CDR3 runs from the conserved cysteine through the conserved F or W. The D gene is left open where the match is weak. Size is stated for part of the rows, as once, few or many counts, or as a class when the clone is expanded.

TRBJ1-1 TRBD1 TRBV6-5 once CASSKTGRNTEAFF TGTGCCAGCAGCAAGACAGGGAGGAACACTGAAGCTTTCTTT
TRBJ1-4 TRBD1 TRBV10-3 NA CATRRGQGNEKLFF TGTGCCACCCGCAGGGGACAGGGTAATGAAAAACTGTTTTTT
TRBJ2-7 TRBD2 TRBV5-1 NA CASSRTPTAGGSYEQYF TGCGCCAGCAGCAGGACCCCTACTGCGGGGGGTTCCTACGAGCAGTACTTC
TRBJ2-7 NA TRBV21-1 NA CASSNLDRGLMVFNEQYF TGTGCCAGCAGCAACCTGGACAGGGGGCTTATGGTTTTTAACGAGCAGTACTTC
TRBJ1-1 TRBD1 TRBV6-5 NA CASRRDRENTEAFF TGTGCCAGCAGACGCGACAGGGAAAACACTGAAGCTTTCTTT
TRBJ1-4 NA TRBV2 few CASTLTNEKLFF TGTGCCAGCACTCTAACTAATGAAAAACTGTTTTTT
TRBJ2-1 TRBD1 TRBV5-1 NA CASSLAALGQRHYNEQFF TGCGCCAGCAGCTTGGCGGCGTTGGGACAGCGACATTACAATGAGCAGTTCTTC
TRBJ1-1 NA TRBV2 NA CASSGLLNTEAFF TGTGCCAGCAGTGGACTCTTGAACACTGAAGCTTTCTTT
TRBJ2-1 NA TRBV9 NA CASSDSPSYNEQFF TGTGCCAGCAGTGACAGTCCTTCCTACAATGAGCAGTTCTTC
TRBJ1-4 NA TRBV5-4 NA CASSPGGGSEKLFF TGTGCCAGCAGCCCCGGCGGGGGGTCCGAAAAACTGTTTTTT
TRBJ1-1 TRBD1 TRBV29-1 NA CSVATGGFTEAFF TGCAGCGTTGCCACAGGGGGCTTCACTGAAGCTTTCTTT
TRBJ1-1 NA TRBV11-3 NA CASSRRGLDTEAFF TGTGCCAGCAGCCGCAGGGGATTGGACACTGAAGCTTTCTTT
TRBJ1-1 NA TRBV18 once CASSPPQTEAFF TGTGCCAGCTCACCACCACAGACTGAAGCTTTCTTT
TRBJ1-6 NA TRBV10-2 NA CASSDPGQSNSPLHF TGCGCCAGCAGTGATCCAGGGCAGTCGAATTCACCCCTCCACTTT
TRBJ2-7 NA TRBV6-1 NA CASSDRDYEQYF TGTGCCAGCAGTGACAGAGACTACGAGCAGTACTTC
TRBJ1-1 NA TRBV14 few CASSQDLTEAFF TGTGCCAGCAGCCAAGATTTGACTGAAGCTTTCTTT
TRBJ1-1 NA TRBV28 NA CASSLFSGDTEAFF TGTGCCAGCAGTTTATTCTCGGGTGACACTGAAGCTTTCTTT
TRBJ2-1 TRBD2 TRBV4-2 NA CASSQAGLAGVWDEQFF TGTGCCAGCAGCCAAGCGGGACTAGCGGGGGTATGGGATGAGCAGTTCTTC
TRBJ2-3 NA TRBV6-5 NA CASKLGGTDTQYF TGTGCCAGCAAGCTGGGGGGCACAGATACGCAGTATTTT
TRBJ2-3 TRBD1 TRBV27 once CASTHRGRTTQDTQYF TGTGCCAGCACCCACAGGGGCCGCACGACACAGGATACGCAGTATTTT
TRBJ2-1 TRBD2 TRBV5-1 NA CASSFSVSGGAGEQFF TGCGCCAGCAGCTTCTCCGTTAGCGGGGGGGCCGGTGAGCAGTTCTTC
TRBJ2-1 TRBD2 TRBV7-9 once CASSPGLAGLYNEQFF TGTGCCAGCAGCCCTGGACTAGCGGGACTATACAATGAGCAGTTCTTC
TRBJ2-7 NA TRBV6-6 NA CASSYSYLAGGYEQYF TGTGCCAGCAGTTACTCGTACCTAGCTGGGGGCTACGAGCAGTACTTC
TRBJ2-1 NA TRBV7-2 NA CASRRTASSYNEQFF TGTGCCAGCAGACGGACCGCAAGCTCCTACAATGAGCAGTTCTTC
TRBJ1-2 TRBD1 TRBV6-5 NA CASSDGTGSGYTF TGTGCCAGCAGTGATGGGACAGGGAGCGGCTACACCTTC
TRBJ2-7 TRBD2 TRBV5-4 NA CASSIPAGVPHEQYF TGTGCCAGCAGCATACCAGCGGGAGTTCCCCACGAGCAGTACTTC
TRBJ2-7 NA TRBV30 NA CAWSAYGYEQYF TGTGCCTGGAGTGCGTATGGTTACGAGCAGTACTTC
TRBJ2-7 NA TRBV9 NA CASSARAGPTYEQYF TGTGCCAGCAGCGCCAGAGCCGGGCCAACCTACGAGCAGTACTTC
TRBJ2-1 NA TRBV7-8 NA CASRTSYGEQFF TGTGCCAGCAGAACATCCTACGGTGAGCAGTTCTTC
TRBJ2-1 NA TRBV5-1 NA CASSRTPGWGSGNEQFF TGCGCCAGCAGCCGAACCCCCGGATGGGGGAGTGGAAATGAGCAGTTCTTC
TRBJ2-5 TRBD1 TRBV11-2 NA CASSWTRTGGAETQYF TGTGCCAGCAGCTGGACCCGGACAGGGGGTGCGGAGACCCAGTACTTC
TRBJ2-1 NA TRBV7-9 NA CASSTRDSDNEQFF TGTGCCAGCAGCACAAGGGACTCAGACAATGAGCAGTTCTTC
TRBJ2-7 TRBD2 TRBV6-6 NA CASSIKTSGGQYEQYF TGTGCCAGCAGTATTAAGACTAGCGGGGGACAGTACGAGCAGTACTTC
TRBJ1-5 TRBD1 TRBV6-5 NA CASSPLDRANQPQHF TGTGCCAGCAGTCCTCTAGACAGGGCCAATCAGCCCCAGCATTTT
TRBJ2-3 NA TRBV7-9 NA CASRHSLEWSDTQYF TGTGCCAGCAGGCACTCTCTGGAATGGTCGGATACGCAGTATTTT
TRBJ2-1 NA TRBV5-1 NA CASSLLDRGEQFF TGCGCCAGCAGCTTGCTGGATCGGGGTGAGCAGTTCTTC
TRBJ2-3 NA TRBV20-1 NA CSASTVDTQYF TGCAGTGCTAGTACGGTAGATACGCAGTATTTT
TRBJ1-5 TRBD1 TRBV7-2 few CASSSGGARNQPQHF TGTGCCAGCAGCTCAGGGGGGGCTAGGAATCAGCCCCAGCATTTT
TRBJ2-2 NA TRBV7-3 NA CASSRWAMVGTGELFF TGTGCCAGCAGCAGATGGGCGATGGTGGGCACCGGGGAGCTGTTTTTT
TRBJ2-1 TRBD2 TRBV7-3 NA CASSPPAGGEQFF TGTGCCAGCAGCCCACCAGCGGGAGGGGAGCAGTTCTTC
TRBJ1-2 NA TRBV7-2 NA CASSLVSAYGYTF TGTGCCAGCAGCTTAGTTTCAGCTTATGGCTACACCTTC
TRBJ2-5 TRBD2 TRBV11-3 NA CASSPPGLAGQETQYF TGTGCCAGCAGCCCGCCGGGACTAGCGGGGCAAGAGACCCAGTACTTC